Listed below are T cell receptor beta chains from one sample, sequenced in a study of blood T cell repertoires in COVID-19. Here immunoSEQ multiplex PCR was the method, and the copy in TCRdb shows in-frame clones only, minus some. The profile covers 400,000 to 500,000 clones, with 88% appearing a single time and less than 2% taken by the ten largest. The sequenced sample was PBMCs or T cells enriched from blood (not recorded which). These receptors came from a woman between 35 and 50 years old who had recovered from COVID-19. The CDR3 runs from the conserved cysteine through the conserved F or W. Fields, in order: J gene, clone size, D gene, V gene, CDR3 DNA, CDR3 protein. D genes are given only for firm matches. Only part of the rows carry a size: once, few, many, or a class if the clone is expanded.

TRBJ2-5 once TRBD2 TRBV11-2 TGTGCCAGCAGCTTATATCCTAGCGGGAGTTGGGAGACCCAGTACTTC CASSLYPSGSWETQYF
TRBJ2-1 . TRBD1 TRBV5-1 TGCGCCAGCAGCTGGGGGACAGGGGGAGTTGAGCAGTTCTTC CASSWGTGGVEQFF
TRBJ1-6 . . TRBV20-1 TGCAGTGCTAGTCATTCCGGGGAAACCTCCTATAATTCACCCCTCCACTTT CSASHSGETSYNSPLHF
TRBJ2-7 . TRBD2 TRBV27 TGTGCCAGCAGGCACATAGTGCTAGCGGGAGACCTCTCCTACGAGCAGTACTTC CASRHIVLAGDLSYEQYF
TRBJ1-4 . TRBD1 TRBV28 TGTGCCAGCAGGTCGACAGGGGGAACTAATGAAAAACTGTTTTTT CASRSTGGTNEKLFF
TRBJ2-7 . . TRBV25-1 TGTGCCAGCAGTGAATGGGGCGGATTCTACGAGCAGTACTTC CASSEWGGFYEQYF
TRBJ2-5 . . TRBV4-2 TGTGCCAGCAGCCAGCTAGGAGGGGCGGAGTACTTC CASSQLGGAEYF
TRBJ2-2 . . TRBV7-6 TGTGCCAGCAGCTTAGTACGGCTAAACAGGGACACCGGGGAGCTGTTTTTT CASSLVRLNRDTGELFF
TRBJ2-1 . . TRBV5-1 TGCGCCAGCAGCCCAAATTCACCGGGACTGCCTGTCCATGAGCAGTTCTTC CASSPNSPGLPVHEQFF
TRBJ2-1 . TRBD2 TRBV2 TGTGCCAGCAGATCACTAGCGGAGGGGGGGTTCTTC CASRSLAEGGFF
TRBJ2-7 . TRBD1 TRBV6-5 TGTGCCAGCAGCCTCAACGCAGGGGGCGAAAACGAGCAGTACTTC CASSLNAGGENEQYF
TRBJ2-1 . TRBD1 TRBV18 TGTGCCAGCTCGACTCGGGGACAGGGGTCCCAAAGCTCCTACAATGAGCAGTTCTTC CASSTRGQGSQSSYNEQFF
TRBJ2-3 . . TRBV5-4 TGTGCCAGCAGCGCCCCTAGCGCCACAGATACGCAGTATTTT CASSAPSATDTQYF
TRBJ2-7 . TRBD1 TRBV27 TGTGCCAGCAGGTTCTCCGGGACAGGGATAGTCTACGAGCAGTACTTC CASRFSGTGIVYEQYF
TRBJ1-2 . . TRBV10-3 TGTGCCATTGCCCCGGGCACTGGGACTCTTCAAAAAGGGGACTATGGCTACACCTTC CAIAPGTGTLQKGDYGYTF
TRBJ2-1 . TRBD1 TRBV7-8 TGTGCCAGCAGCCCGAACAGGGGTGAGCAGTTCTTC CASSPNRGEQFF
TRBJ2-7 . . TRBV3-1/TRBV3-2 TGTGCCAGCAGCTCTATAGGTGGGGGCAACGAGCAGTACTTC CASSSIGGGNEQYF
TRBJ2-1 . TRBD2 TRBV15 TGTGCCACCAGGCTAGCGGGAGGGTATGAGCAGTTCTTC CATRLAGGYEQFF
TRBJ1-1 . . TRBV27 TGTGCCAGCAGTTTTCGGGGGAACACTGAAGCTTTCTTT CASSFRGNTEAFF
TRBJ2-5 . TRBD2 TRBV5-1 TGCGCCAGCAGCTTGGCTTTGCGGGAGTCCTACAGGGAGACCCAGTACTTC CASSLALRESYRETQYF
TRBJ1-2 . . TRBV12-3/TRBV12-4 TGTGCCAGCAGCCCCGTCGACTATGGCTACACCTTC CASSPVDYGYTF
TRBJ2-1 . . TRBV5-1 TGCGCCAGCAGTCCTGGGGGGGCGTCCTACAATGAGCAGTTCTTC CASSPGGASYNEQFF
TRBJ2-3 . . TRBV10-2 TGCGCCAGCAGTGAGGGAGGGGCAGGGCGCACAGATACGCAGTATTTT CASSEGGAGRTDTQYF
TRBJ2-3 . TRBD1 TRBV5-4 TGTGCCAGCAGCTCTTACAGGGGGCGCGGCACAGATACGCAGTATTTT CASSSYRGRGTDTQYF
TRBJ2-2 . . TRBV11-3 TGTGCCAGCAGCCCCATCTGGGGGGAGAAAACCGGGGAGCTGTTTTTT CASSPIWGEKTGELFF
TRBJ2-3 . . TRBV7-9 TGTGCCAGCAGCTTAGACAGGGGGAGGGCAGATACGCAGTATTTT CASSLDRGRADTQYF
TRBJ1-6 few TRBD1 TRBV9 TGTGCCAGCAGCGTAGAGACAGGGATGGGATCACCCCTCCACTTT CASSVETGMGSPLHF
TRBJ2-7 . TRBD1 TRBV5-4 TGTGCCAGCAGCAAACCGGGGACAGGGGATAACGAGCAGTACTTC CASSKPGTGDNEQYF
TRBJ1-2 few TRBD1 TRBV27 TGTGCCAGCAGTCCCAAGCCGGGACAGGGCCTTGGCTACACCTTC CASSPKPGQGLGYTF
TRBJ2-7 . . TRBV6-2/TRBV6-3 TGTGCCAGCAGTTACATCCATCCCCGGTACTCCTACGAGCAGTACTTC CASSYIHPRYSYEQYF
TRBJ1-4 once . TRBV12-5 TGTGCTAGTGGTTTGGTAATAGGGGCAACTAATGAAAAACTGTTTTTT CASGLVIGATNEKLFF
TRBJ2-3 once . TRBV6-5 TGTGCCAGCAGTTACTCCGGGCGGGGAAGCACAGATACGCAGTATTTT CASSYSGRGSTDTQYF
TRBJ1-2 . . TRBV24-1 TGTGCCACCAGTCCTCGTTCGGGGAGAAGTTACGGCTACACCTTC CATSPRSGRSYGYTF
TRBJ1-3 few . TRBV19 TGTGCCAGCAAGAACAGGGTGGTTGGAAACACCATATATTTT CASKNRVVGNTIYF
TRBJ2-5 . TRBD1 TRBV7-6 TGTGCCAGCAGCGTCGACAGGGTGAAAGAGACCCAGTACTTC CASSVDRVKETQYF
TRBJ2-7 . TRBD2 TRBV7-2 TGTGCCAGCAGAAGACTAGCGGCCGCCTACGAGCAGTACTTC CASRRLAAAYEQYF
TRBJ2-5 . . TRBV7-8 TGTGCCAGCAGCCAGAAGGAGGACCAAGAGACCCAGTACTTC CASSQKEDQETQYF
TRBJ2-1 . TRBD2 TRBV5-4 TGTGCCAGCAGCTGGGGACTAGAATCTGAGCAGTTCTTC CASSWGLESEQFF
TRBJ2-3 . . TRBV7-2 TGTGCCAGCGCGACTAGAGGTATTACAGATACGCAGTATTTT CASATRGITDTQYF
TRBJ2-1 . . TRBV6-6 TGTGCCAGCAGTTACTTAAATGAGCAGTTCTTC CASSYLNEQFF
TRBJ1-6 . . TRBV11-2 TGTGCCAGCAGCTTAGCCCCCAGGGCACCCCTCCACTTT CASSLAPRAPLHF
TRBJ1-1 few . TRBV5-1 TGCGCCAGCAGCTTGGCTGGGCCCCACACTGAAGCTTTCTTT CASSLAGPHTEAFF
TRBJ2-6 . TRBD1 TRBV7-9 TGTGCCAGCAGCTTAGGATCAGGGGGCAATGGGGCCAACGTCCTGACTTTC CASSLGSGGNGANVLTF
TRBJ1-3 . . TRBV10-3 TGTGCCATCAGTGACGGGTTCTCTGGAAACACCATATATTTT CAISDGFSGNTIYF
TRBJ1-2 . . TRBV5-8 TGTGCCAGCAGCTTGGCCTCGGGAGGGGAGTACTATGGCTACACCTTC CASSLASGGEYYGYTF
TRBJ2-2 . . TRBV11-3 TGTGCCAGCAGCTTGAGTGGGAACACCGGGGAGCTGTTTTTT CASSLSGNTGELFF